This T cell receptor beta chain was sequenced in a study of cytomegalovirus exposure and HLA in healthy donors. Study as a whole: Genetic ancestry analysis placed over 75% of the roughly 400 donors that were genotyped in the Caucasian-associated cluster. Study-wide results and limits: Later analysis associated a missense DCLRE1C variant with TCR beta V- and J-gene trimming.

As concerns this clone: Its matching antigen is unknown.

In nominal health when sampled, donors likely had unrecorded immune exposures nonetheless. 13 Jbeta primers and 60 Vbeta primers were used for the PCR. Clones were sequenced by immunoSEQ multiplex PCR, and TCRdb holds only the in-frame ones, with some missing. The table lists tens of thousands of clones, 78% of them singletons. The CDR3 runs 17 residues. Germline loops: CDR1 SGHDT, CDR2 YYEEEE. V was clipped by 3 bases and J by 2 bases; unmatched bases: 7. Input material: PBMCs. The J gene is TRBJ2-3, the V gene TRBV5-6, with 12 nucleotides matching TRBD2. This TCR was recovered from a male donor in good health and CMV-seropositive. The CDR3: CASSYRLAGASTDTQYF. CDR3 DNA sequence: TGTGCCAGCAGCTACCGACTAGCGGGAGCCTCCACAGATACGCAGTATTTT.